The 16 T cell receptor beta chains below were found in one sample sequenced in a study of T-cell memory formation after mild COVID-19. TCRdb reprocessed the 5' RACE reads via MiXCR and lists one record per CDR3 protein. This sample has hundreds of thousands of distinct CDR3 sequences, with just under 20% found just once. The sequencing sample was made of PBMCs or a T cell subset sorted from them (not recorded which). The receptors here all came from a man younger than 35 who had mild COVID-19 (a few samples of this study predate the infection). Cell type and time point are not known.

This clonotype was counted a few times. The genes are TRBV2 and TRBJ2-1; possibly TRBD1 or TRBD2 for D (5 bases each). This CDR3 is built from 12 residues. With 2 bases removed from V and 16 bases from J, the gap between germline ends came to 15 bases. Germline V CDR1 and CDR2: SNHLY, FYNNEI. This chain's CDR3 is CASSEYGGAHFF. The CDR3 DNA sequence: TGTGCCAGCAGTGAATATGGGGGAGCCCACTTCTTC. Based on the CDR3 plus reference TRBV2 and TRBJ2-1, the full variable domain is EPEVTQTPSHQVTQMGQEVILRCVPISNHLYFYWYRQILGQKVEFLVSFYNNEISEKSEIFDDQFSVERPDGSNFTLKIRSTKLEDSAMYFCASSEYGGAHFFGPGTRLTVL.

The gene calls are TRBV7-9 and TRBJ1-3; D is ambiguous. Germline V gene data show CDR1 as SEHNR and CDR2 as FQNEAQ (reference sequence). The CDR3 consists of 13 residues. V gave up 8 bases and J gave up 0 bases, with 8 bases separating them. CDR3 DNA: TGTGCCAGCGAAGCAGGCTCTGGAAACACCATATATTTT. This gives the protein CASEAGSGNTIYF.

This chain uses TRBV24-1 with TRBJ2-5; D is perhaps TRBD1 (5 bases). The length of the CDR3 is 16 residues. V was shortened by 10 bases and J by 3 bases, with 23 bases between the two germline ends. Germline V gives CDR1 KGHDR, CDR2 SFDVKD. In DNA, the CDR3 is TGTGCCACGCTACAAACCAGGGTTCGGGTGGAAGAGACCCAGTACTTC. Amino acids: CATLQTRVRVEETQYF.

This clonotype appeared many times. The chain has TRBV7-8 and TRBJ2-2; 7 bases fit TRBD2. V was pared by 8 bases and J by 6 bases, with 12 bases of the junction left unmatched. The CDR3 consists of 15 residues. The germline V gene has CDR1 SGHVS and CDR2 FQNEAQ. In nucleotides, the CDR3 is TGTGCCAGCGCCTTATTTGCGGGGGTGGCCGGGGAGCTGTTTTTT. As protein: CASALFAGVAGELFF. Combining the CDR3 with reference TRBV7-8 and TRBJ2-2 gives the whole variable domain GAGVSQSPRYKVAKRGQDVALRCDPISGHVSLFWYQQALGQGPEFLTYFQNEAQLDKSGLPSDRFFAERPEGSVSTLKIQRTQQEDSAVYLCASALFAGVAGELFFGEGSRLTVL.

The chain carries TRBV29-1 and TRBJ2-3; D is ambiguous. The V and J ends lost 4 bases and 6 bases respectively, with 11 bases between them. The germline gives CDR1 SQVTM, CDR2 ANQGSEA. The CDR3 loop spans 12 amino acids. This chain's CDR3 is CSVVFSGDTQYF. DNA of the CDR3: TGCAGCGTTGTCTTTTCCGGCGATACGCAGTATTTT.

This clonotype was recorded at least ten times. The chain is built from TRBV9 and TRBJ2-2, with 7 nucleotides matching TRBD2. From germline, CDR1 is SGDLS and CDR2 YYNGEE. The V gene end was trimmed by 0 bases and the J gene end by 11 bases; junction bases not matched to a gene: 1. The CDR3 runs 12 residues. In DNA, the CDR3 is TGTGCCAGCAGCGTAGCGGGGGGAGAGCTGTTTTTT. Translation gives CASSVAGGELFF.

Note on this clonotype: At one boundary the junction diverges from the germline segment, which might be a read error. CDR3 nucleotides: TGCGCAAGCAGCTTGTCCCGGGACGTAGGTGGGGAGCTGTTTTTT. Its translation is CASSLSRDVGGELFF. The V call is TRBV5-1, the J call TRBJ2-2, with D tentatively TRBD1 or TRBD2 (5 bases each). The CDR3 length is 15 residues. The germline V gene has CDR1 SGHRS and CDR2 YFSETQ.

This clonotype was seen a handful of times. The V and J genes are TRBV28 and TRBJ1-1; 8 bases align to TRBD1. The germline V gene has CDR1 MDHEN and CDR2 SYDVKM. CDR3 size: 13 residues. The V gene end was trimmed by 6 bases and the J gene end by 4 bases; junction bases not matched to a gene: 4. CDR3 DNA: TGTGCCAGCAGGAGACAGGGGAGCACTGAAGCTTTCTTT. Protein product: CASRRQGSTEAFF.

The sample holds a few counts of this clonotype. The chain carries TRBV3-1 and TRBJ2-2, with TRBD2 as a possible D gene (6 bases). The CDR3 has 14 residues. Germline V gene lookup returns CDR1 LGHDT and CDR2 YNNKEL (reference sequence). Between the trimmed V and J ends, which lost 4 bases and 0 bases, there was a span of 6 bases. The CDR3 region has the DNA TGTGCCAGCAGCCGGGGGGCGAACACCGGGGAGCTGTTTTTT. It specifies CASSRGANTGELFF.

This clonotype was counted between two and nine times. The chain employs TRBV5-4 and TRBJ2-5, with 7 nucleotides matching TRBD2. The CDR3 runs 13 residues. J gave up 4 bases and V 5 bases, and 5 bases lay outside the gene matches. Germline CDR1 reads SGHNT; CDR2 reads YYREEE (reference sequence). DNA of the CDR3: TGTGCCAGCAGGGGGAGGGGCGGAGAGACCCAGTACTTC. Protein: CASRGRGGETQYF.

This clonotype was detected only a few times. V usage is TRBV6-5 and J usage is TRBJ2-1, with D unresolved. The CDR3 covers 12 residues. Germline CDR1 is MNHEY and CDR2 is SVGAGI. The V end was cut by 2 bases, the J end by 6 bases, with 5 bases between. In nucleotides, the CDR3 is TGTGCCAGCAGTTACCGGGCCAATGAGCAGTTCTTC. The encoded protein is CASSYRANEQFF.

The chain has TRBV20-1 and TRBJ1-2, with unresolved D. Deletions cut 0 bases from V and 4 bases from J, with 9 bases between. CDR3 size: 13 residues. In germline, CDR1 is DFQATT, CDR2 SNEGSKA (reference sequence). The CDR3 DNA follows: TGCAGTGCTAGAGATCTGCAGATCTATGGCTACACCTTC. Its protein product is CSARDLQIYGYTF.

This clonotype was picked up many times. The CDR3 nucleotides read TGCGCCAGCAGCGTACAGGTATTCAACGCTGAAGCTTTCTTT. It yields the protein CASSVQVFNAEAFF. The V gene is TRBV5-1, the J gene TRBJ1-1, with D possibly being TRBD1 (5 bases). Deletions cut 4 bases from V and 6 bases from J, with 16 bases between. The CDR3 runs 14 residues. Germline V CDR1 and CDR2: SGHRS, YFSETQ.

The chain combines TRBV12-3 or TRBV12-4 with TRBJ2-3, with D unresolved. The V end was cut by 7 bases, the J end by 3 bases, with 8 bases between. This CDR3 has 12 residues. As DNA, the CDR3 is TGTGCCAGCAAGGTCCTGACAGATACGCAGTATTTT. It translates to CASKVLTDTQYF.

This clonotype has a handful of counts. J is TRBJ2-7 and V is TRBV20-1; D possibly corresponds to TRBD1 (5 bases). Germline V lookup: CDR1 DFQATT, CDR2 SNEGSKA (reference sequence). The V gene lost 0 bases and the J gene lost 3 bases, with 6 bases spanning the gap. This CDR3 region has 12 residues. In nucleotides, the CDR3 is TGCAGTGCTAGAGATCAGGGCTACGAGCAGTACGTC. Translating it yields CSARDQGYEQYV.

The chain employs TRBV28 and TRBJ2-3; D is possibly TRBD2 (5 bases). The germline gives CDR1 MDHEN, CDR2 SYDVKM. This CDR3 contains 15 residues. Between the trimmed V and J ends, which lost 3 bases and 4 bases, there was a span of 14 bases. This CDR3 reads CASSFAGSGADTQYF. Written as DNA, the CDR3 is TGTGCCAGCAGTTTTGCGGGCTCCGGTGCAGATACGCAGTATTTT.